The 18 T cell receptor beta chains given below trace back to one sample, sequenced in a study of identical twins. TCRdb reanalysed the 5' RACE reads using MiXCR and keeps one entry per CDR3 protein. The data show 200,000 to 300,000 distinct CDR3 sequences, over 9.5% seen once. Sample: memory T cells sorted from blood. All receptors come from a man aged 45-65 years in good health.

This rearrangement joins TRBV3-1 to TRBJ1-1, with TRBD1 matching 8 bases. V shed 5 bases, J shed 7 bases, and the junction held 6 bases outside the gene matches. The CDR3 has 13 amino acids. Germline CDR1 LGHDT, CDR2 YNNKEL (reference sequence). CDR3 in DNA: TGTGCCAGCAGCTTCGACAGGGGTGTTGAAGCTTTCTTT. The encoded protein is CASSFDRGVEAFF. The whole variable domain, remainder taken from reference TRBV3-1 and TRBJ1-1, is DTAVSQTPKYLVTQMGNDKSIKCEQNLGHDTMYWYKQDSKKFLKIMFSYNNKELIINETVPNRFSPKSPDKAHLNLHINSLELGDSAVYFCASSFDRGVEAFFGQGTRLTVV.

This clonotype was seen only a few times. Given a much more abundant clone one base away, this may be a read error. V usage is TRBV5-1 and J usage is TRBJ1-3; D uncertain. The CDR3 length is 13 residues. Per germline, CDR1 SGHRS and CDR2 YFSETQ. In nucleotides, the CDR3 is TGCGCCAGCAGCTTGGATTGGAGAAACGCCATATATTTT. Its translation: CASSLDWRNAIYF. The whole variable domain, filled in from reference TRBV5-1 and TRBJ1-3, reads KAGVTQTPRYLIKTRGQQVTLSCSPISGHRSVSWYQQTPGQGLQFLFEYFSETQRNKGNFPGRFSGRQFSNSRSEMNVSTLELGDSALYLCASSLDWRNAIYFGEGSWLTVV.

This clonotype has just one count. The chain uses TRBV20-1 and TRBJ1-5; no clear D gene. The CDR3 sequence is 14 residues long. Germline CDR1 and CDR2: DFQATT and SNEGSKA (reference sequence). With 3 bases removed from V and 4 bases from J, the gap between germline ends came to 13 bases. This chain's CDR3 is CSASMSRVNQPQHF. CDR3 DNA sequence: TGCAGTGCTAGTATGTCCAGAGTGAATCAGCCCCAGCATTTT.

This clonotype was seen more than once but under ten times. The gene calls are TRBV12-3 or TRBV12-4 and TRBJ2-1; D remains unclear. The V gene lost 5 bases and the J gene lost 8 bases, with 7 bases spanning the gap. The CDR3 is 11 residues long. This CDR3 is CASSEPYEQFF. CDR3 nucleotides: TGTGCCAGCAGTGAACCGTATGAGCAGTTCTTC.

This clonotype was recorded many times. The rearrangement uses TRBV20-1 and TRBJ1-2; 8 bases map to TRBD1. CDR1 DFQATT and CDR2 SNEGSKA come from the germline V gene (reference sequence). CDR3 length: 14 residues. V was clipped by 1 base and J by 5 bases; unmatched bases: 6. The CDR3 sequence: CSARVVDRGYGYTF. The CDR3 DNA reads TGCAGTGCTAGAGTGGTAGACAGGGGATATGGCTACACCTTC.

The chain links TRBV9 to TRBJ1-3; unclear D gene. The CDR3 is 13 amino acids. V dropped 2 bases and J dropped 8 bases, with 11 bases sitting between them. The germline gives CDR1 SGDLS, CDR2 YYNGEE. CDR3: CASSVRVSDTIYF. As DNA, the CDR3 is TGTGCCAGCAGCGTGAGAGTCTCGGACACCATATATTTT.

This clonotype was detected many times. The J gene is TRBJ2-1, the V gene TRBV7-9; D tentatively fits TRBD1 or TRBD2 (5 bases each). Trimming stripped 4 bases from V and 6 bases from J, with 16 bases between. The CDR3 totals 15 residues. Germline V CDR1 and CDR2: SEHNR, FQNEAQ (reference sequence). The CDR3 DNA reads TGTGCCAGCAGCTCTGGGGGTAATCGGGGCAATGAGCAGTTCTTC. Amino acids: CASSSGGNRGNEQFF.

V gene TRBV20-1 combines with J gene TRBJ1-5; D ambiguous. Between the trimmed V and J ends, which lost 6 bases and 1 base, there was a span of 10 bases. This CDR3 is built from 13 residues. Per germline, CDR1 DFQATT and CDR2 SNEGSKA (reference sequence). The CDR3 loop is CSAGGRSNQPQHF. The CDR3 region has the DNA TGCAGTGCAGGAGGAAGGAGCAATCAGCCCCAGCATTTT.

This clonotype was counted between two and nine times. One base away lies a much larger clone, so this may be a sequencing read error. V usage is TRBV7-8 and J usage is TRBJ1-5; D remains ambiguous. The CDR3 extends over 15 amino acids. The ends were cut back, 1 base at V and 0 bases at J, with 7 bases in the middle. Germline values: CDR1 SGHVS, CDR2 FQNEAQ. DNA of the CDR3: TGTGCCAGCAGCTTAGGGTCAGTTAGCAATCAGCCCCAGCATTTT. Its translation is CASSLGSVSNQPQHF. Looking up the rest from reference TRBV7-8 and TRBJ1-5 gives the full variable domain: GAGVSQSPRYKVAKRGQDVALRCDPISGHVSLFWYQQALGQGPEFLTYFQNEAQLDKSGLPSDRFFAERPEGSVSTLKIQRTQQEDSAVYLCASSLGSVSNQPQHFGDGTRLSIL.

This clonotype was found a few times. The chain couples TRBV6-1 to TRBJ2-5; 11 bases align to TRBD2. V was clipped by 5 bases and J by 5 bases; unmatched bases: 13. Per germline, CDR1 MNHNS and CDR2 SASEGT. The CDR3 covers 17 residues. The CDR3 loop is CASSIGTSGPGRETQYF. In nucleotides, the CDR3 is TGTGCCAGCAGTATTGGGACTAGCGGCCCCGGCCGGGAGACCCAGTACTTC.

DNA of the CDR3: TGCGCCAGCAGCCGACAGGGCGGCTATGGCTACACCTTC. As protein: CASSRQGGYGYTF. The rearrangement joins TRBV4-1 to TRBJ1-2; the match to TRBD1 covers 7 bases. With V trimmed by 4 bases and J by 4 bases, 3 bases remained unmatched. The CDR3 contains 13 residues. The germline V gene has CDR1 MGHRA and CDR2 YSYEKL.

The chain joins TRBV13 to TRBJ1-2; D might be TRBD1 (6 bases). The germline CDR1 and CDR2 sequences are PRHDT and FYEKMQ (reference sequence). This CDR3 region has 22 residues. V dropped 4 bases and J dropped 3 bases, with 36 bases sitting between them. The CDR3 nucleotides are TGTGCCAGCAGCTACAAGACAGGCCTAACGATCCACACTGTAATGGACTACTATGGCTACACCTTC. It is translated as CASSYKTGLTIHTVMDYYGYTF.

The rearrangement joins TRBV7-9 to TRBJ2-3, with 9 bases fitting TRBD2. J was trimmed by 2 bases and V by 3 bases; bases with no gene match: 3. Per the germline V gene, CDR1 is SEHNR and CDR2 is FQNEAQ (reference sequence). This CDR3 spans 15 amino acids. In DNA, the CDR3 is TGTGCCAGCAGCTTGACTAGCGGTTACACAGATACGCAGTATTTT. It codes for CASSLTSGYTDTQYF.

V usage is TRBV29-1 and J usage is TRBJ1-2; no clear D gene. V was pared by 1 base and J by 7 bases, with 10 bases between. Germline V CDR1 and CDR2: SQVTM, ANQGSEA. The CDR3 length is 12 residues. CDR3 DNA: TGCAGCGTTGAAGCAGAACGCGGTGGCTACACCTTC. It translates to CSVEAERGGYTF.

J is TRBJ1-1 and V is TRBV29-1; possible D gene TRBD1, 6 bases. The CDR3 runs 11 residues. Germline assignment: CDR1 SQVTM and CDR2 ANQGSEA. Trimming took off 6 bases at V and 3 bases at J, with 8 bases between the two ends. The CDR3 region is CSVTGHTEAFF. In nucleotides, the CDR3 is TGCAGCGTGACAGGTCACACTGAAGCTTTCTTT. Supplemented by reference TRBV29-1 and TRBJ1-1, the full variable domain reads SAVISQKPSRDICQRGTSLTIQCQVDSQVTMMFWYRQQPGQSLTLIATANQGSEATYESGFVIDKFPISRPNLTFSTLTVSNMSPEDSSIYLCSVTGHTEAFFGQGTRLTVV.

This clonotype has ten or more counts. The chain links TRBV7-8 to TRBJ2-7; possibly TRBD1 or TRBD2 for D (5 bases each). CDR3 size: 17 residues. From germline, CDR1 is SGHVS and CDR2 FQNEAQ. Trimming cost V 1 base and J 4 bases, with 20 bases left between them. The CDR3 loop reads CASSLENFGTDLYEQYF. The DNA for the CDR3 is TGTGCCAGCAGCTTAGAGAACTTTGGGACGGACCTTTACGAGCAGTACTTC.

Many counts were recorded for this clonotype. This CDR3 reads CASSFRAVSLGGTEAFF. The DNA of the CDR3 is TGCGCCAGCAGCTTCCGTGCCGTCTCTCTGGGGGGAACTGAAGCTTTCTTT. This chain links TRBV5-1 with TRBJ1-1, with D maybe TRBD1 (5 bases). The CDR3 runs 17 residues. Trimming pared 2 bases from V and 5 bases from J, leaving 22 bases between. Germline lookup yields CDR1 SGHRS and CDR2 YFSETQ.

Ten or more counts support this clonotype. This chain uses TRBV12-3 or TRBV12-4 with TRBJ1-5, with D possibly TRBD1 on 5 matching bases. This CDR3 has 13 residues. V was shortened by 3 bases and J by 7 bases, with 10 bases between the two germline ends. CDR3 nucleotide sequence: TGTGCCAGCAGTTTGGGCAGGGCCCAGCCCCAGCATTTT. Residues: CASSLGRAQPQHF.